This T cell receptor (beta chain) was captured in a study of blood T cell repertoires in COVID-19. Across the study: Sites in the United States, Italy and Spain provided acute and convalescent COVID-19 samples.

This CDR3 is built from 16 residues. Germline CDR1 is SEHNR and CDR2 is FQNEAQ (reference sequence). V lost 6 bases, J lost 0 bases, and 14 bases lay in between. This table comes from immunoSEQ multiplex PCR, and its TCRdb copy is limited to in-frame clones, with some not included. The data hold 300,000 to 350,000 clones, with 87% observed a single time. The sequenced material came from peripheral blood. The V and J genes are TRBV7-9 and TRBJ1-4; a possible D gene is TRBD1 (5 bases). This TCR derives from a man aged 25 to 40 with COVID-19, enrolled during active disease. The CDR3 DNA reads TGTGCCAGCAGTTCCCAGGGATTCCCAACTAATGAAAAACTGTTTTTT. Residues: CASSSQGFPTNEKLFF.